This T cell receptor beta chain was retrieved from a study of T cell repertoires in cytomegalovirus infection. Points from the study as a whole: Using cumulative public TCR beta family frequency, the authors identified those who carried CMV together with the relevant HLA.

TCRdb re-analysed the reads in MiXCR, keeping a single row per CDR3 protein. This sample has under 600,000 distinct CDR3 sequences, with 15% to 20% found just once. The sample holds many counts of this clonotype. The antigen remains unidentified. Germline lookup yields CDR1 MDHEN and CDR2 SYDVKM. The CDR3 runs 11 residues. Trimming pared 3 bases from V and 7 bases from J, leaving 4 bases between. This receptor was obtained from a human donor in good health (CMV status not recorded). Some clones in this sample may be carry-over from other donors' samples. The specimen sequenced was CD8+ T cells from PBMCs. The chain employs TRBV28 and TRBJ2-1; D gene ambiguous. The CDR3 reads CASSFVNEQFF. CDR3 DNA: TGTGCCAGCAGTTTTGTGAATGAGCAGTTCTTC.